Only a few counts were recorded for the clone carrying this T cell receptor beta chain. This entry comes from a study of early T cells in non-severe SARS-CoV-2 infection. Germline V gene lookup returns CDR1 SEHNR and CDR2 FQNEAQ (reference sequence). CDR3 length equals 14 residues. Between the trimmed V and J ends, which lost 11 bases and 3 bases, there was a span of 19 bases. The protocol attached unique molecular identifiers to individual cDNA molecules. TCRdb analysed the 5' RACE reads with MiXCR anew, one entry per CDR3 protein. The repertoire holds roughly 30,000 distinct CDR3 sequences, with less than 6% as singletons.

The source is an adult who was a healthcare worker with PCR-confirmed SARS-CoV-2 infection or an uninfected control (not recorded which). Material: whole blood. This chain joins TRBV7-9 and TRBJ2-5; perhaps D is TRBD1 or TRBD2 (5 bases each). CDR3 nucleotides: TGTGCCGGGGGTCCTGGGATTGCGGAAGAGACCCAGTACTTC. It encodes CAGGPGIAEETQYF.